These 29 T cell receptor beta chains originate from one sample sequenced in a study of cytomegalovirus exposure and HLA in healthy donors. PCR was performed using 60 Vbeta and 13 Jbeta primers. Measured with immunoSEQ multiplex PCR; TCRdb has only the in-frame clones, and not every one. The repertoire has 120,000 or so clones, roughly 80% of them found once; the top ten carry around 5.8%. Sequenced sample: PBMCs. These TCRs come from a woman aged 40 to 50 in good health and CMV-seronegative.

The table lists this clone with a few counts. This chain joins TRBV7-2 and TRBJ2-7; tentative D call: TRBD2 (6 bases). In germline, CDR1 is SGHTA, CDR2 FQGNSA. The CDR3 length is 17 residues. The V end lost 5 bases, the J end lost 5 bases, and 25 bases lay between the germline ends. The CDR3 DNA reads TGTGCCAGCAGCACCCCCGGAGGGAATTGGAAGGCTGACGAGCAGTACTTC. Translating it yields CASSTPGGNWKADEQYF.

The chain employs TRBV4-1 and TRBJ2-1, with 7 positions matching TRBD2. This CDR3 spans 18 amino acids. Germline V lookup: CDR1 MGHRA, CDR2 YSYEKL. The J segment lost 0 bases and the V segment lost 1 base, leaving 9 bases of the junction unmatched. The CDR3 DNA sequence: TGCGCCAGCAGCCAAGGGTCGGGGAGGGTCAGCTCCTACAATGAGCAGTTCTTC. Protein product: CASSQGSGRVSSYNEQFF.

The chain uses TRBV4-1 and TRBJ2-2; TRBD2 matches 11 bases. CDR1 is MGHRA and CDR2 is YSYEKL in the germline V gene. The CDR3 contains 17 residues. J lost 3 bases, V lost 2 bases, and 5 bases had no gene match. The CDR3 DNA reads as TGCGCCAGCAGCCAATCGGCGGGACTAGCGGACACCGGGGAGCTGTTTTTT. It codes for CASSQSAGLADTGELFF.

This clone was seen a single time. The rearrangement links TRBV2 to TRBJ2-3, with 8 bases aligning to TRBD2. Germline V gene data show CDR1 as SNHLY and CDR2 as FYNNEI. J was trimmed by 5 bases and V by 8 bases; bases with no gene match: 6. The CDR3 consists of 13 residues. The CDR3 protein is CASRPLAGDTQYF. Written as DNA, the CDR3 is TGTGCCAGCCGTCCGCTAGCGGGAGATACGCAGTATTTT.

The V call is TRBV7-9, the J call TRBJ2-5, with a weak D call TRBD1 (6 bases). The assigned J gene may be wrong: the sequence end matches TRBJ2-7 better. CDR1 SEHNR and CDR2 FQNEAQ come from the germline V gene (reference sequence). This CDR3 contains 15 residues. The chain's CDR3 is CASSLMGAGSYEQYF. Here the CDR3 DNA reads TGTGCCAGCAGCTTAATGGGGGCAGGCTCCTACGAGCAGTACTTC.

V and J are TRBV28 and TRBJ1-1; possible D gene TRBD1, 6 bases. With 6 bases removed from V and 9 bases from J, the gap between germline ends came to 23 bases. The CDR3 covers 15 residues. The germline V gene has CDR1 MDHEN and CDR2 SYDVKM. The CDR3 DNA reads as TGTGCCAGCAGCAAAGCGGGGGCGAACTACGTGAAAGCTTTCTTT. Translation gives CASSKAGANYVKAFF.

The chain employs TRBV7-2 and TRBJ2-5; 12 positions match TRBD2. The CDR3 is made up of 15 amino acids. Looked up from germline, CDR1 is SGHTA and CDR2 is FQGNSA. The V gene end was trimmed by 2 bases and the J gene end by 4 bases; junction bases not matched to a gene: 2. CDR3 loop: CASSLTSGRRETQYF. In DNA, the CDR3 is TGTGCCAGCAGCTTAACTAGCGGGAGGCGAGAGACCCAGTACTTC.

In its sample, this clone was seen a few times. The DNA of the CDR3 is TGCGCCAGCAGCCCCAGAGACCCGGGACTAGTTATTGAGACCCAGTACTTC. Protein product: CASSPRDPGLVIETQYF. V and J are TRBV5-1 and TRBJ2-5, with 8 positions matching TRBD2. Germline loops: CDR1 SGHRS, CDR2 YFSETQ. CDR3 length: 17 residues. With V trimmed by 4 bases and J by 5 bases, 16 bases remained unmatched.

The chain recombines TRBV18 with TRBJ2-1; 7 bases fit TRBD2. J lost 6 bases, V lost 3 bases, and 8 bases had no gene match. Germline CDR1 KGHSH, CDR2 LQKENI. The CDR3 is made up of 15 amino acids. CDR3 region: CASSPIAGGGNEQFF. The DNA of the CDR3 is TGTGCCAGCTCACCTATAGCGGGTGGGGGCAATGAGCAGTTCTTC.

This chain uses TRBV27 with TRBJ1-1; perhaps TRBD1 as D (5 bases). Germline V gene sequence: CDR1 MNHEY, CDR2 SMNVEV (reference sequence). The CDR3 length is 15 residues. Between the trimmed V and J ends, which lost 1 base and 0 bases, there was a span of 9 bases. The CDR3 here is CASSLWAGLNTEAFF. The CDR3 DNA sequence: TGTGCCAGCAGTTTATGGGCAGGGTTGAACACTGAAGCTTTCTTT.

The V and J genes are TRBV7-9 and TRBJ1-1; 8 nucleotides match TRBD1. The CDR3 runs 14 residues. CDR1 and CDR2 from the germline V gene are SEHNR and FQNEAQ (reference sequence). J was trimmed by 11 bases and V by 5 bases; bases with no gene match: 13. CDR3 amino acids: CASSLLTQGARAFF. The CDR3, as DNA: TGTGCCAGCAGCCTACTAACCCAGGGGGCGAGGGCTTTCTTT.

This sequence joins TRBV27 and TRBJ2-1; 7 bases fit TRBD1. CDR3 size: 14 residues. CDR1 is MNHEY and CDR2 is SMNVEV in the germline V gene (reference sequence). J lost 15 bases, V lost 5 bases, and 16 bases had no gene match. This chain's CDR3 is CASSGPSDRVNLFF. CDR3 DNA sequence: TGTGCCAGCAGTGGCCCTTCCGACAGGGTTAATCTGTTCTTC.

The genes are TRBV25-1 and TRBJ1-5; 8 nucleotides agree with TRBD1. Germline V gene lookup returns CDR1 MGHDK and CDR2 SYGVNS. The CDR3 contains 17 residues. The junction had 14 bases not matched to a gene; V was cut back by 10 bases and J by 0 bases. DNA for the CDR3: TGTGCCAACGGAGCGACAGGGGCGCTACCTAGCAATCAGCCCCAGCATTTT. Translating gives CANGATGALPSNQPQHF.

The chain is built from TRBV6-6 and TRBJ1-1; 8 nucleotides agree with TRBD1. Trimming cost V 6 bases and J 6 bases; bases outside gene matches: 3. Germline V lookup: CDR1 MNHNY, CDR2 SVGAGI (reference sequence). The CDR3 length is 12 residues. CDR3 nucleotides: TGTGCCAGCAGGGACAGGGCCCCTGAAGCTTTCTTT. Translated: CASRDRAPEAFF.

This chain links TRBV5-1 with TRBJ2-1; 9 positions match TRBD2. V lost 6 bases and J lost 7; bases outside the gene matches: 11. The germline V gene encodes CDR1 SGHRS and CDR2 YFSETQ. This CDR3 has 15 amino acids. CDR3 bases: TGCGCCAGCAACCAGATAGCGGGAGTCGAGAATGAGCAGTTCTTC. Protein sequence: CASNQIAGVENEQFF. Combining the CDR3 with reference TRBV5-1 and TRBJ2-1 gives the whole variable domain KAGVTQTPRYLIKTRGQQVTLSCSPISGHRSVSWYQQTPGQGLQFLFEYFSETQRNKGNFPGRFSGRQFSNSRSEMNVSTLELGDSALYLCASNQIAGVENEQFFGPGTRLTVL.

This rearrangement joins TRBV5-6 to TRBJ2-1; TRBD2 aligns across 7 bases. In germline, CDR1 is SGHDT, CDR2 YYEEEE. J lost 6 bases, V lost 1 base, and 10 bases had no gene match. The CDR3 has 16 residues. The DNA for the CDR3 is TGTGCCAGCAGCTTGAAAGCGGGAAACCACCGCAATGAGCAGTTCTTC. Its protein product is CASSLKAGNHRNEQFF.

This clone was detected only a few times. The V and J genes are TRBV18 and TRBJ1-5, with D unresolved. The V end was cut by 3 bases, the J end by 5 bases, with 8 bases between. The CDR3 has 13 amino acids. Germline lookup yields CDR1 KGHSH and CDR2 LQKENI. CDR3 coding DNA: TGTGCCAGCTCACCTTCGGTCGATCAGCCCCAGCATTTT. This codes for CASSPSVDQPQHF.

Concerning this clone: One junction end disagrees with the germline gene, perhaps due to a read error. This chain's CDR3 is CASSLDRVFGHTF. The DNA for the CDR3 is TGCGCCAGCAGCTTGGACAGGGTTTTTGGCCACACCTTC. The chain is built from TRBV5-1 and TRBJ1-2; D possibly corresponds to TRBD1 (6 bases). The germline CDR1 and CDR2 sequences are SGHRS and YFSETQ. The CDR3 totals 13 residues.

The chain employs TRBV5-6 and TRBJ2-1; 7 nucleotides line up with TRBD2. Germline values: CDR1 SGHDT, CDR2 YYEEEE. The length of the CDR3 is 12 residues. After removal of 0 bases from V and 15 bases from J, the junction contained 6 bases not matched to a gene. DNA of the CDR3: TGTGCCAGCAGCTTGGAAGGACTAGGCGTGTTCTTC. As protein: CASSLEGLGVFF.

This clone appeared once. The J gene is TRBJ2-3, the V gene TRBV7-6; 11 bases match TRBD2. Trimming cost V 5 bases and J 0 bases; bases outside gene matches: 4. The CDR3 is made up of 16 amino acids. The germline gives CDR1 SGHVS, CDR2 FNYEAQ. CDR3 nucleotide sequence: TGTGCCAGCAGCAGGCGACTAGCGGGGAGCACAGATACGCAGTATTTT. This encodes CASSRRLAGSTDTQYF.

This clone is a singleton in its sample. The genes are TRBV2 and TRBJ1-1, with a weak D call TRBD1 (6 bases). Germline CDR1 reads SNHLY; CDR2 reads FYNNEI. V lost 3 bases and J lost 2, with 10 bases in between. The CDR3 is 14 residues long. CDR3 coding DNA: TGTGCCAGCAGTGACTCCAGGGGTAACACTGAAGCTTTCTTT. Translating gives CASSDSRGNTEAFF.

The rearrangement uses TRBV7-2 and TRBJ2-2, with D unresolved. The ends were cut back, 0 bases at V and 1 base at J, with 9 bases in the middle. Looked up from germline, CDR1 is SGHTA and CDR2 is FQGNSA. The CDR3 is 16 residues long. The DNA for the CDR3 is TGTGCCAGCAGCTTAGCGGGCACAGAGAACACCGGGGAGCTGTTTTTT. Its protein product is CASSLAGTENTGELFF.

This clone occurred once. The chain joins TRBV18 to TRBJ1-5, with a possible D match to TRBD1 (5 bases). The germline gives CDR1 KGHSH, CDR2 LQKENI. Trimming took off 5 bases at V and 5 bases at J, with 10 bases between the two ends. There are 13 residues in the CDR3. CDR3 loop: CASSRDRDQPQHF. In DNA, the CDR3 is TGTGCCAGCTCAAGAGACAGAGATCAGCCCCAGCATTTT.

V gene TRBV5-6 combines with J gene TRBJ2-2; 7 positions agree with TRBD1. The CDR3 runs 14 residues. The V gene end was trimmed by 0 bases and the J gene end by 7 bases; junction bases not matched to a gene: 3. Germline CDR1 is SGHDT and CDR2 is YYEEEE. CDR3 in amino acids: CASSLATGIGELFF. CDR3 nucleotide sequence: TGTGCCAGCAGCTTGGCGACAGGGATCGGGGAGCTGTTTTTT.

V usage is TRBV6-6 and J usage is TRBJ2-7, with D possibly matching TRBD1 (6 bases). The CDR3 is 12 residues long. The germline CDR1 and CDR2 sequences are MNHNY and SVGAGI (reference sequence). Trimming left V 2 bases short and J 5 bases short, with 7 bases between. The CDR3 nucleotides read TGTGCCAGCAGTTACGGACAGAACGAGCAGTACTTC. Protein sequence: CASSYGQNEQYF.

This clone was detected only a few times. This chain connects TRBV27 to TRBJ1-1; tentatively, D is TRBD1 (5 bases). The CDR3 covers 14 residues. Germline V gene data show CDR1 as MNHEY and CDR2 as SMNVEV (reference sequence). V was pared by 5 bases and J by 6 bases, with 16 bases between. CDR3 residues: CASSTLGGASEAFF. CDR3 in DNA: TGTGCCAGCAGTACCTTGGGGGGAGCCTCTGAAGCTTTCTTT.

This clone was counted only a few times. The junction does not match germline at one end; this may be a read error. The chain employs TRBV15 and TRBJ2-6; the D gene is possibly TRBD1 (6 bases). Looked up from germline, CDR1 is LNHNV and CDR2 is YYDKDF (reference sequence). This CDR3 comprises 17 residues. The CDR3 DNA reads as TGTGCCACCAGCAGCGGGACAACCTACTCTGGGGCCAACGGCCTGACTTTC. As protein: CATSSGTTYSGANGLTF.

CDR3: CSLERGGYNEQFF. The CDR3 DNA reads as TGCAGCCTAGAAAGGGGTGGCTACAATGAGCAGTTCTTC. The genes are TRBV29-1 and TRBJ2-1; D is possibly TRBD1 (5 bases). V lost 8 bases to trimming and J lost 3 bases, with 14 bases between them. The CDR3 is made up of 13 amino acids. Germline V lookup: CDR1 SQVTM, CDR2 ANQGSEA.

This clone appeared once. The rearrangement uses TRBV29-1 and TRBJ2-7; 9 bases match TRBD2. The CDR3 covers 14 residues. From germline, CDR1 is SQVTM and CDR2 ANQGSEA. V shed 3 bases, J shed 4 bases, and the junction held 7 bases outside the gene matches. The CDR3 DNA sequence: TGCAGCGTTGATGGGCTAGCGGGATTGTACGAGCAGTACTTC. Amino acid sequence: CSVDGLAGLYEQYF.